The clone carrying this T cell receptor (beta chain) was seen only a few times. What it recognizes is unknown. Each CDR3 protein gets one entry after TCRdb re-called the reads with MiXCR. The sample lists some 940,000 distinct CDR3 sequences, about a third occurring once. The sample belongs to a study of T cell repertoires in cytomegalovirus infection. For the study at large: Both recently identified HLA-C-restricted and well-studied HLA-B-restricted CMV epitopes were used in the study. CMV infection plus the matching HLA type was flagged by public TCR beta signatures. Study results and caveats: Predominance within the ex vivo response was attributable to HLA-C-restricted CMV-specific TCR beta clonotypes.

Material: cultured CD8+ T cells from PBMCs, obtained from culture after CMV antigen stimulation. The sequence was collected from a human donor in good health (CMV status not recorded). Some clones in this sample may be carry-over from other donors' samples.

The CDR3 sequence is CASRTGWGTEAFF. CDR3 in DNA: TGTGCCAGCAGGACAGGATGGGGCACTGAAGCTTTCTTT. This chain connects TRBV7-9 to TRBJ1-1; tentatively, D is TRBD1 (6 bases). Trimming removed 6 bases from V and 4 bases from J, with 12 bases in between. This CDR3 spans 13 amino acids. Germline lookup yields CDR1 SEHNR and CDR2 FQNEAQ (reference sequence).